This T cell receptor (beta chain) was retrieved from a study of blood T cell repertoires in COVID-19. In the study overall: The samples span acute and convalescent COVID-19 from the United States, Italy and Spain.

The CDR3 spans 15 residues. The V gene lost 3 bases and the J gene lost 5 bases, with 14 bases spanning the gap. From germline, CDR1 is MNHNS and CDR2 SASEGT. Only in-frame clones appear in the TCRdb table, and some are missing; sequencing was by immunoSEQ multiplex PCR. The sample carries about 250,000 clones, 84% recorded once. The sample comprised peripheral blood. V usage is TRBV6-1 and J usage is TRBJ2-1; possibly TRBD2 for D (5 bases). The receptor was isolated from a man aged 50-59 years with acute or convalescent COVID-19. CDR3: CASSEGWRTNNEQFF. The CDR3 region has the DNA TGTGCCAGCAGTGAGGGGTGGAGGACCAACAATGAGCAGTTCTTC.